This record covers a single T cell receptor beta chain. Method: immunoSEQ multiplex PCR; TCRdb's copy keeps in-frame clones and lacks some. The sample includes about 280,000 clones, 88% of them seen just once. V gave up 6 bases and J gave up 2 bases; unmatched junction bases: 9. The CDR3 is made up of 15 amino acids. Germline assignment: CDR1 LNHDA and CDR2 SQIVND (reference sequence). The data stem from a study of blood T cell repertoires in COVID-19. Source material: PBMCs or T cells enriched from blood (not recorded which). V and J are TRBV19 and TRBJ1-1, with TRBD1 matching over 7 bases. The receptor's source is a woman aged 60-75 years in a cohort exposed to, infected with or recovered from COVID-19 (not recorded which). The CDR3 nucleotides read TGTGCCAGTAGGACCCGACAGGGAGAAAACACTGAAGCTTTCTTT. Its translation is CASRTRQGENTEAFF. Full variable domain (outside the CDR3, taken from reference TRBV19 and TRBJ1-1): DGGITQSPKYLFRKEGQNVTLSCEQNLNHDAMYWYRQDPGQGLRLIYYSQIVNDFQKGDIAEGYSVSREKKESFPLTVTSAQKNPTAFYLCASRTRQGENTEAFFGQGTRLTVV.